This T cell receptor beta chain was retrieved from a study of Graves' ophthalmopathy and Graves' hyperthyroidism. Whole-study findings and limits: Most expanded clonotypes from thyroid (those above 0.001 frequency) were also found in blood.

V lost 4 bases and J lost 4; bases outside the gene matches: 9. CDR1 is LGHNA, CDR2 YSLEER, per germline. The CDR3 totals 15 residues. This clonotype was counted between two and nine times. The antigen remains undetermined. RNA transcripts were the source from which TCR beta CDR3 regions were amplified. First-round RT-PCR relied on HTBI primers, and a second-round multiplex PCR came next. Each CDR3 protein is one row after TCRdb ran MiXCR on the multiplex PCR reads. The sample gives about 740,000 distinct CDR3 sequences, 40% of which show up once; 44% is in the top ten. The sequence was collected from an adult man with Graves' ophthalmopathy. The specimen sequenced was peripheral blood. The chain couples TRBV4-3 to TRBJ1-2, with 7 nucleotides matching TRBD1. The CDR3, as DNA: TGCGCCAGCAGCCCGGAGGGAGGGGGCGCCTATGGCTACACCTTC. It yields the protein CASSPEGGGAYGYTF.